This is a list of T cell receptor beta chains from one sample in a study of beta chain features in type 1 diabetes. Repertoires were generated with immunoSEQ multiplex PCR, while TCRdb's copy carries only in-frame clones and drops some. Of about half a million clones in the sample, over 9.5% were seen once. The material sequenced was naive CD4+ T cells from blood. The receptors shown here come from a woman aged 18-35 years in good health. The CDR3 runs from the conserved cysteine through the conserved F or W. The order of the fields is V gene, CDR3 length, D gene, clone size, J gene, CDR3 DNA, CDR3 protein. D genes are given only for firm matches. A clone size is listed for some rows: how often the clone was seen (once, few, many), or a class if it is expanded.

>TRBV18|13|.|few|TRBJ2-5
TGTGCCAGCTCACCGGGCAGAAAAGAGACCCAGTACTTC
CASSPGRKETQYF
>TRBV5-1|14|.|few|TRBJ2-1
TGCGCCAGCAGCCCAGCATGGGGGGGCGGTGAGCAGTTCTTC
CASSPAWGGGEQFF
>TRBV7-2|15|.|few|TRBJ1-3
TGTGCCAGCAGCTTAGTCCGGGGAGCTGGAAACACCATATATTTT
CASSLVRGAGNTIYF
>TRBV23-1|12|TRBD1|.|TRBJ2-3
TGCGCCAGCAGCCGGACAGGGGGCGTTCTGTATTTT
CASSRTGGVLYF
>TRBV30|15|.|.|TRBJ1-4
TGTGCCTGGAGTGTACAATGGGGGGCTAATGAAAAACTGTTTTTT
CAWSVQWGANEKLFF
>TRBV5-1|15|.|few|TRBJ1-2
TGCGCCAGCAGCCCCAGACAGGAAAGCGTCTATGGCTACACCTTC
CASSPRQESVYGYTF
>TRBV10-3|15|.|.|TRBJ1-3
TGTGCCATCAGTGACCGGGGGCTATCTGGAAACACCATATATTTT
CAISDRGLSGNTIYF
>TRBV11-3|15|.|once|TRBJ2-5
TGTGCCAGCAGCCTCCCAGGCCGCAGCGCGCCTACCCAGTACTTC
CASSLPGRSAPTQYF
>TRBV30|13|TRBD1|few|TRBJ2-7
TGTGCCTGGAGCGGGACAGGGTTCTACGAGCAGTACTTC
CAWSGTGFYEQYF
>TRBV30|15|.|.|TRBJ2-3
TGTGCCTGGAGTGTAGGTACTAGAGGTTCAGATACGCAGTATTTT
CAWSVGTRGSDTQYF
>TRBV6-5|14|.|.|TRBJ1-2
TGTGCCAGCAGTTCCCATGGGGGGAACTATGGCTACACCTTC
CASSSHGGNYGYTF
>TRBV6-5|13|.|.|TRBJ1-1
TGTGCCAGCAGTACCCCACTGAACACTGAAGCTTTCTTT
CASSTPLNTEAFF
>TRBV9|14|.|few|TRBJ2-7
TGTGCCAGCAGCGTAGATCGGGGGCCGTTCGAGCAGTACTTC
CASSVDRGPFEQYF
>TRBV5-1|14|.|.|TRBJ2-1
TGCGCCAGCAGCTTGAGGCCCATGGACAATGAGCAGTTCTTC
CASSLRPMDNEQFF
>TRBV6-5|15|TRBD1|few|TRBJ1-3
TGTGCCAGCAGCCCCGACAGGGCCTCTGGAAACACCATATATTTT
CASSPDRASGNTIYF
>TRBV19|13|TRBD1|few|TRBJ2-7
TGTGCCAGTAGTTTGAGACAGGGCTACGAGCAGTACTTC
CASSLRQGYEQYF
>TRBV6-5|12|.|few|TRBJ1-2
TGTGCCAGCAGTCGCCCCCGGGAGGGCTACACCTTC
CASSRPREGYTF
>TRBV7-2|15|.|.|TRBJ2-5
TGTGCCAGCAGCTTACCTTCCGGGGGCCAGGAGACCCAGTACTTC
CASSLPSGGQETQYF
>TRBV4-1|12|TRBD2|.|TRBJ2-1
TGCGCCAGCAGCCAAGTGGGAGGGAACCAGTTCTTC
CASSQVGGNQFF
>TRBV5-1|15|.|.|TRBJ2-5
TGCGCCAGCAGCTCCCAGCTGGGGGTAGCAGAGACCCAGTACTTC
CASSSQLGVAETQYF
>TRBV9|17|.|.|TRBJ2-3
TGTGCCAGCAGCGTAGAGGGGTCAGGGATCCCCACAGATACGCAGTATTTT
CASSVEGSGIPTDTQYF
>TRBV7-9|14|.|few|TRBJ1-1
TGTGCCAGCAGCTTAGGTCGGGAGAACACTGAAGCTTTCTTT
CASSLGRENTEAFF
>TRBV7-2|10|.|few|TRBJ2-1
TGTGCCAGCGCATTTAGAGAGCAGTTCTTC
CASAFREQFF
>TRBV5-6|14|.|once|TRBJ2-7
TGTGCCAGCAGCTCCAGGTCTAGCTCCTACGAGCAGTACTTC
CASSSRSSSYEQYF
>TRBV4-2|15|.|few|TRBJ2-5
TGTGCCAGCAGCCAAGATGGGGGACTCCAAGAGACCCAGTACTTC
CASSQDGGLQETQYF
>TRBV4-2|13|.|few|TRBJ2-5
TGTGCCAGCCGGGACTCCCCCGCGGAGACCCAGTACTTC
CASRDSPAETQYF
>TRBV5-4|14|.|few|TRBJ2-1
TGTGCCAGCAGCCCGAGGGTCCAGGACAATGAGCAGTTCTTC
CASSPRVQDNEQFF
>TRBV5-1|15|TRBD1|.|TRBJ2-5
TGCGCCAGCAGCTTACGGGACAGGTCGCGGGAGACCCAGTACTTC
CASSLRDRSRETQYF
>TRBV11-2|14|.|few|TRBJ2-4
TGTGCCAGCAGCTTAGTGACAGGTTGGCACATTCAGTACTTC
CASSLVTGWHIQYF
>TRBV27|17|TRBD2|.|TRBJ2-1
TGTGCCAGCAGTTCGCCAGGACTAGCGGGGAACTACAATGAGCAGTTCTTC
CASSSPGLAGNYNEQFF
>TRBV29-1|14|TRBD1|few|TRBJ2-3
TGCAGCGTTGAAGTCCCGACAGGGACAGATACGCAGTATTTT
CSVEVPTGTDTQYF
>TRBV9|17|.|.|TRBJ2-3
TGTGCCAGCAGACCGCCCCGTCGAGGGGGGATCACAGATACGCAGTATTTT
CASRPPRRGGITDTQYF
>TRBV7-2|13|TRBD1|.|TRBJ1-2
TGTGCCAGCAGCACAGGGGACGGCTATGGCTACACCTTC
CASSTGDGYGYTF
>TRBV4-3|15|TRBD2|.|TRBJ2-1
TGCGCCAGCAGCCAAGTAAGAAAAGCGGGAGCTGAGCAGTTCTTC
CASSQVRKAGAEQFF
>TRBV29-1|16|.|.|TRBJ2-2
TGCAGCGTTGTGGTGCGGGGGCAAGAAAACACCGGGGAGCTGTTTTTT
CSVVVRGQENTGELFF